Following are 20 T cell receptor beta chains from one sample sequenced in a study of T cells in Graves' hyperthyroidism and ophthalmopathy (dated by TCRdb to between 2018 and 2020). Libraries were prepared through multiplex PCR. Sequencing relied on an Illumina HiSeq 2000. The TCR beta CDR3 regions were amplified from the RNA transcripts. The first round of RT-PCR for the TCR CDR3 was performed with the HTBI primer set and the Qiagen OneStep RT-PCR kit. Starting from the raw public reads, TCRdb applied fastp trimming at Q25, assembled clones with MiXCR and retained in-frame beta chains. One record per CDR3 amino acid sequence lists the most common genes and DNA. Recorded for this sample are about 46,000 distinct CDR3 sequences; around 45% of them occurred a single time. The ten largest clones represent 30% to 35% of the sample. The sample taken for sequencing was peripheral blood or thyroid tissue (not recorded which). These receptors all stem from a woman aged 50 to 60 with Graves' hyperthyroidism.

This clonotype was picked up many times. The chain combines TRBV3-1 with TRBJ2-7; 8 nucleotides match TRBD2. Germline CDR1 reads LGHDT; CDR2 reads YNNKEL (reference sequence). With V trimmed by 3 bases and J by 6 bases, 7 bases remained unmatched. The CDR3 is made up of 14 amino acids. The chain's CDR3 is CASSQAGTRAEQYF. The CDR3 bases are TGTGCCAGCAGCCAGGCCGGGACTAGGGCCGAGCAGTACTTC.

This clonotype has at least ten counts. The rearrangement links TRBV3-1 to TRBJ2-7; 7 nucleotides line up with TRBD2. Trimming removed 4 bases from V and 6 bases from J; junction bases left unmatched: 9. Looked up from germline, CDR1 is LGHDT and CDR2 is YNNKEL (reference sequence). The CDR3 loop spans 14 amino acids. CDR3 sequence reads: CASSRSGTDGEQYF. The DNA for the CDR3 is TGTGCCAGCAGCCGGAGCGGGACCGACGGCGAGCAGTACTTC.

The V gene is TRBV10-2, the J gene TRBJ2-7, with TRBD2 identical over 15 bases. The CDR3 sequence is 19 residues long. With V trimmed by 4 bases and J by 3 bases, 13 bases remained unmatched. Germline CDR1 reads WSHSY; CDR2 reads SAAADI. CDR3 DNA: TGCGCCAGCAGTGCGGGTTTAGGGACTAGCGGGAGGAAGAACTACGAGCAGTACTTC. As protein: CASSAGLGTSGRKNYEQYF.

About this clonotype: Its ends do not fully match the called genes, so a read error is possible. J is TRBJ1-4 and V is TRBV7-2; the D is unclear. Germline loops: CDR1 SGHTA, CDR2 FQGNSA. This CDR3 is 19 amino acids long. DNA for the CDR3: TGTGCCAGCAGCCCGCGCCCGGGAGTCCCGTCTGCAACTAATGAAAAGCTGTTTTTT. Residues: CASSPRPGVPSATNEKLFF.

This clonotype has ten or more counts. The rearrangement joins TRBV28 to TRBJ1-5; the D gene is possibly TRBD1 (6 bases). Germline V lookup: CDR1 MDHEN, CDR2 SYDVKM. This CDR3 has 15 residues. Between the trimmed V and J ends, which lost 6 bases and 7 bases, there was a span of 19 bases. This CDR3 is CASSRISRGWQPQHF. In DNA form, the CDR3 reads TGTGCCAGCAGCCGTATCTCCAGGGGTTGGCAGCCCCAGCATTTT.

The chain carries TRBV2 and TRBJ1-6; 11 nucleotides line up with TRBD1. With 8 bases clipped from V and 9 bases from J, the junction kept 9 bases outside the gene matches. This CDR3 is 15 amino acids long. Germline V lookup: CDR1 SNHLY, CDR2 FYNNEI. CDR3 sequence reads: CASVAGTGGISPLHF. CDR3 nucleotides: TGTGCCAGCGTCGCCGGGACAGGGGGTATTTCACCCCTCCACTTT.

V is TRBV7-6 and J is TRBJ1-1, with 10 bases that match TRBD1. V shed 1 base and J 2 bases; nucleotides not matched to a gene: 1. The CDR3 extends over 15 amino acids. In germline, CDR1 is SGHVS, CDR2 FNYEAQ. As DNA, the CDR3 is TGTGCCAGCAGCTTAGAGACAGGGGGCAACACTGAAGCTTTCTTT. Translation: CASSLETGGNTEAFF.

The chain has TRBV7-9 and TRBJ2-2; TRBD1 matches at 8 bases. With 4 bases clipped from V and 7 bases from J, the junction kept 8 bases outside the gene matches. This CDR3 has 15 amino acids. The V gene's germline CDR1 is SEHNR and CDR2 FQNEAQ (reference sequence). The CDR3 is CASSSGGQGSGELFF. CDR3 DNA: TGTGCCAGCAGCTCCGGAGGACAGGGAAGCGGGGAGCTGTTTTTT. Filled out from reference TRBV7-9 and TRBJ2-2, the complete variable domain reads DTGVSQNPRHKITKRGQNVTFRCDPISEHNRLYWYRQTLGQGPEFLTYFQNEAQLEKSRLLSDRFSAERPKGSFSTLEIQRTEQGDSAMYLCASSSGGQGSGELFFGEGSRLTVL.

The chain carries TRBV20-1 and TRBJ1-1; 9 positions match TRBD1. V shed 4 bases, J shed 6 bases, and the junction held 9 bases outside the gene matches. Looked up from germline, CDR1 is DFQATT and CDR2 is SNEGSKA (reference sequence). This CDR3 comprises 14 residues. The CDR3 bases are TGCAGTGCTACCCGCCTGGGACAGGGCGCTGAAGCTTTCTTT. It is translated as CSATRLGQGAEAFF.

V gene TRBV10-3 combines with J gene TRBJ1-6, with D possibly TRBD1 on 6 matching bases. This CDR3 has 15 amino acids. Looked up from germline, CDR1 is ENHRY and CDR2 is SYGVKD. V shed 7 bases and J shed 0 bases, with 10 bases lying between them. CDR3 in DNA: TGTGCCATCACGGGGGCAAGCTCCTATAATTCACCCCTCCACTTT. This translates into CAITGASSYNSPLHF.

This chain links TRBV7-8 with TRBJ1-1; 8 positions agree with TRBD1. V lost 5 bases and J lost 1; bases outside the gene matches: 3. In germline, CDR1 is SGHVS, CDR2 FQNEAQ. The CDR3 is made up of 14 amino acids. CDR3 residues: CASSIGQGNTEAFF. The CDR3 DNA reads TGTGCCAGCAGCATCGGACAGGGGAACACTGAAGCTTTCTTT.

This chain links TRBV7-9 with TRBJ2-2, with TRBD1 matching over 8 bases. Germline trimming cut 1 base from V and 8 bases from J; bases unmatched to any gene: 9. This CDR3 comprises 16 residues. In germline, CDR1 is SEHNR, CDR2 FQNEAQ (reference sequence). CDR3: CASSLGAAGGSGELFF. The CDR3 nucleotides are TGTGCCAGCAGCTTAGGAGCGGCAGGGGGCAGTGGGGAGCTGTTTTTT.

Ten or more counts support this clonotype. The chain combines TRBV7-2 with TRBJ2-5; TRBD1 agrees at 11 bases. Germline loops: CDR1 SGHTA, CDR2 FQGNSA. Germline trimming cut 1 base from V and 9 bases from J; bases unmatched to any gene: 7. The CDR3 runs to 15 residues. The CDR3 bases are TGTGCCAGCAGCTTAGATTGGGGACAGGGGGGTTCCCAGTACTTC. Translated: CASSLDWGQGGSQYF.

This rearrangement joins TRBV19 to TRBJ2-5; 12 bases are a match to TRBD2. The CDR3 runs 16 residues. Germline CDR1 is LNHDA and CDR2 is SQIVND (reference sequence). The junction had 6 bases not matched to a gene; V was cut back by 3 bases and J by 4 bases. The CDR3 DNA sequence: TGTGCCAGTAGTATCCTAGCGGGAGGGCGGGGAGAGACCCAGTACTTC. Translated: CASSILAGGRGETQYF.

As for this clonotype: A read error may be the cause here, since a much bigger clone is one base away. The chain joins TRBV7-2 to TRBJ1-4; tentative D call: TRBD1 (6 bases). CDR3 length: 14 amino acids. CDR1 and CDR2 from the germline V gene are SGHTA and FQGNSA. Trimming stripped 5 bases from V and 7 bases from J, with 14 bases between. CDR3 amino acids: CASSQGGGVEKLFF. CDR3 in DNA: TGTGCCAGCAGCCAAGGAGGGGGGGTTGAAAAACTGTTTTTT.

This clonotype was recorded at least ten times. The gene calls are TRBV7-9 and TRBJ2-3; D is unclear. The CDR3 is 14 residues long. Germline V gene data show CDR1 as SEHNR and CDR2 as FQNEAQ (reference sequence). V was cut by 5 bases and J by 1 base, with 10 bases left in between. This chain's CDR3 is CASSADGRTDTQYF. CDR3 bases: TGTGCCAGCAGCGCGGACGGGCGCACAGATACGCAGTATTTT.

This clonotype was seen only a few times. The junction and the germline gene differ at one end; a read error may be behind it. The chain is built from TRBV25-1 and TRBJ1-2, with D unclear. This CDR3 contains 15 residues. Germline V gene sequence: CDR1 MGHDK, CDR2 SYGVNS. The CDR3 nucleotides are TGTGCCTGCAGTGCCTACCGCGGGGAGGACTATGGCTACACCTTC. Translated: CACSAYRGEDYGYTF.

This clonotype was detected only once. This chain links TRBV29-1 with TRBJ2-5; maybe TRBD2 (5 bases). Trimming pared 3 bases from V and 7 bases from J, leaving 9 bases between. Germline V gives CDR1 SQVTM, CDR2 ANQGSEA. The CDR3 sequence is 11 residues long. The CDR3 sequence: CSVETGGTQYF. In DNA form, the CDR3 reads TGCAGCGTTGAGACCGGAGGGACCCAGTACTTC.

This chain joins TRBV20-1 and TRBJ2-5; 7 bases fit TRBD2. V trimming: 5 bases; J trimming: 1 base; junction bases outside the gene matches: 13. The germline CDR1 and CDR2 sequences are DFQATT and SNEGSKA (reference sequence). The CDR3 sequence is 16 residues long. CDR3 sequence (DNA): TGCAGTGCTCCCTACCGCACTAGCGACCCCCAAGAGACCCAGTACTTC. This codes for CSAPYRTSDPQETQYF.

This clonotype was recorded many times. CDR3 coding DNA: TGTGCCAGTAACTTAAAAACGGGGGCGCGAGGCACTGAAGCTTTCTTT. Its protein product is CASNLKTGARGTEAFF. V usage is TRBV19 and J usage is TRBJ1-1; D perhaps matches TRBD1 (6 bases). Germline-derived CDR1 and CDR2 are LNHDA and SQIVND (reference sequence). V was shortened by 7 bases and J by 4 bases, with 22 bases between the two germline ends. The CDR3 is made up of 16 amino acids.